This entry concerns a single T cell receptor (beta chain). The antigen is undetermined. The sample originates from a study of T cells in Graves' hyperthyroidism and ophthalmopathy. The wider study: Peripheral blood was acquired at first diagnosis, ahead of any therapy whatsoever.

Study findings and constraints: Most thyroid clonotypes that were expanded above 0.001 also turned up in blood.

V was shortened by 5 bases and J by 3 bases, with 8 bases between the two germline ends. Germline V CDR1 and CDR2: MDHEN, SYDVKM. There are 13 residues in the CDR3. Amplification of TCR beta CDR3 regions was performed using RNA transcripts as template. A first-round RT-PCR of the TCR CDR3 used the HTBI primer set. TCRdb analysed the multiplex PCR reads with MiXCR anew, one entry per CDR3 protein. The table shows about 360,000 distinct CDR3 sequences, with 20% to 30% occurring only once. If no ophthalmopathy progression occurred within 18 months, Graves' hyperthyroidism was stable. V is TRBV28 and J is TRBJ1-5, with D possibly being TRBD1 (5 bases). The receptor was derived from a middle-aged man with Graves' hyperthyroidism. The source material was blood. Here the CDR3 reads CASSAGNNQPQHF. The CDR3 DNA reads as TGTGCCAGCAGTGCAGGGAACAATCAGCCCCAGCATTTT.